The clone carrying this TCR beta chain was seen once. These data are taken from a study of T cell changes during pregnancy in multiple sclerosis. The data were produced by immunoSEQ multiplex PCR, yet TCRdb's version contains in-frame clones alone and is incomplete. This repertoire shows 95,000 to 150,000 clones, about 94% found once; its top ten account for around 6%. The CDR3 length is 15 residues. V shed 4 bases and J 5 bases; nucleotides not matched to a gene: 9. Germline V gene sequence: CDR1 SEHNR, CDR2 FQNEAQ (reference sequence). The chain uses TRBV7-9 and TRBJ1-1, with 8 positions matching TRBD1. This specimen was peripheral blood, taken before pregnancy. The receptor comes from a female donor with multiple sclerosis, enrolled in a pregnancy study. The CDR3 DNA follows: TGTGCCAGCAGCTCGTCACTACAGGGGGGTACTGAAGCTTTCTTT. Its translation is CASSSSLQGGTEAFF.